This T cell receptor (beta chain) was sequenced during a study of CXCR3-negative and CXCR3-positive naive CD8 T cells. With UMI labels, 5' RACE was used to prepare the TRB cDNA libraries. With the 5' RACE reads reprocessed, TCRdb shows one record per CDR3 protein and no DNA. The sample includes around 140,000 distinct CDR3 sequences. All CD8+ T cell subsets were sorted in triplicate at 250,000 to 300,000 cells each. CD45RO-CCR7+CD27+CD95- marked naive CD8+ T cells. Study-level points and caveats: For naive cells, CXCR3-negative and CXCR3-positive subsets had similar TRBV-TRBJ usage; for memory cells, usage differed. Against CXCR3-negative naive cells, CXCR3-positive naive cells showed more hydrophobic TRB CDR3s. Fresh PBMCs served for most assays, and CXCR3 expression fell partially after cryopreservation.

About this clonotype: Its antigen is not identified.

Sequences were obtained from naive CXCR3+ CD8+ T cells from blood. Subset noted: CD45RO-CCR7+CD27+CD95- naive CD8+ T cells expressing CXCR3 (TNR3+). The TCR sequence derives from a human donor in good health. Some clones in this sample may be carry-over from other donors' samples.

CDR3 protein: CASSHRGAPPGF. The rearrangement joins TRBV7-9 to TRBJ2-1; TCRdb calls TRBD1, which cannot be checked without DNA. The CDR3 is made up of 12 amino acids. In germline, CDR1 is SEHNR, CDR2 FQNEAQ (reference sequence).